This entry lists 4 T cell receptor beta chains sequenced from one sample in a study of shared clonotypes between healthy human individuals. The method was immunoSEQ multiplex PCR; TCRdb's version includes in-frame clones alone and lacks a portion of them. The data contain roughly 2,500,000 clones, approximately 94% of them seen just once; the ten biggest clones take up 0.36%. What was sequenced was naive CD4+ T cells from PBMCs. Regarding subset: CD45RA+ positively selected. The receptor set was obtained from a man between 18 and 29 years old in good health. Some clones in this sample may be carry-over from other donors' samples.

The rearrangement uses TRBV18 and TRBJ1-1; D may be TRBD1 (5 bases). The CDR3 contains 15 residues. Trimming took off 6 bases at V and 0 bases at J, with 14 bases between the two ends. The germline V gene encodes CDR1 KGHSH and CDR2 LQKENI. The CDR3 DNA sequence: TGTGCCAGCTCGGGGGGGACTGTTTTGAACACTGAAGCTTTCTTT. Residues: CASSGGTVLNTEAFF.

This clone was seen a few times. The gene calls are TRBV28 and TRBJ1-1; D call uncertain. Trimming left V 8 bases short and J 1 base short, with 11 bases between. Germline loops: CDR1 MDHEN, CDR2 SYDVKM. This CDR3 comprises 13 residues. The chain's CDR3 is CASETFSNTEAFF. CDR3 DNA sequence: TGTGCCAGCGAGACTTTCTCGAACACTGAAGCTTTCTTT.

With regard to this clone: The same CDR3 is also encoded by other DNA sequences in this sample. The chain carries TRBV18 and TRBJ2-7; 7 bases are shared with TRBD1. CDR1 is KGHSH, CDR2 LQKENI, per germline. The J segment lost 5 bases and the V segment lost 3 bases, leaving 4 bases of the junction unmatched. The CDR3 is 13 amino acids. The CDR3 bases are TGTGCCAGCTCACCCGCAGGGGGAAACGAGCAGTACTTC. Translating it yields CASSPAGGNEQYF.

This chain connects TRBV20-1 to TRBJ1-5, with 8 bases aligning to TRBD1. The CDR3 has 11 amino acids. V lost 5 bases, J lost 13 bases, and 7 bases stayed unmatched. CDR1 is DFQATT, CDR2 SNEGSKA, per germline (reference sequence). For the CDR3, the DNA is TGCAGTGCTCCGCGGACAGGGAAACAGCATTTT. Its translation: CSAPRTGKQHF.